These 4 T cell receptor beta chains originate from one sample sequenced in a study of vaccination and CD4 T cells after COVID-19. Oncomine TCR Beta short-read sequencing was applied to DNA from cultured CD4+ T cells. TCRdb independently ran MiXCR on the PCR reads; one entry per CDR3 protein. This sample has some 18,000 distinct CDR3 sequences, with 55% to 60% found just once. No antigen has been assigned to these receptors. Sample treatment: roughly ten-day PBMC culture with coronavirus spike peptide pools or control peptides (ViraFEST assay). This specimen consisted of CD4+ T cells from blood, cultured in vitro, obtained after SARS-CoV-2 vaccination. The receptors come from a human donor who had recovered from COVID-19.

The rearrangement joins TRBV4-1 to TRBJ1-2; 7 nucleotides agree with TRBD1. Germline CDR1 is MGHRA and CDR2 is YSYEKL. Trimming cost V 3 bases and J 8 bases; bases outside gene matches: 18. The CDR3 is 17 amino acids. CDR3 region: CASSHRDRPNPGGGYTF. In nucleotides, the CDR3 is TGCGCCAGCAGCCACCGGGACAGACCAAACCCTGGGGGGGGCTACACCTTC.

This clonotype was recorded only once. The V and J genes are TRBV11-3 and TRBJ2-2; D possibly uses TRBD1 or TRBD2 (6 bases each). This CDR3 comprises 15 residues. Germline lookup yields CDR1 SGHNT and CDR2 YENEEA. Trimming took off 1 base at V and 5 bases at J, with 11 bases between the two ends. CDR3 coding DNA: TGTGCCAGCAGCTTAGGCGGGACAACTACCGGGGAGCTGTTTTTT. Amino acids: CASSLGGTTTGELFF.

The J gene is TRBJ2-1, the V gene TRBV7-3; 9 bases agree with TRBD1. This CDR3 contains 13 residues. The germline V gene encodes CDR1 SGHTA and CDR2 FQGTGA. The J segment lost 13 bases and the V segment lost 5 bases, leaving 9 bases of the junction unmatched. The DNA of the CDR3 is TGTGCCAGCAGCCGCACCGGGACAGGGTTTCAGTTCTTC. Protein sequence: CASSRTGTGFQFF. The variable domain in full, completed from reference TRBV7-3 and TRBJ2-1, reads GAGVSQTPSNKVTEKGKYVELRCDPISGHTALYWYRQSLGQGPEFLIYFQGTGAADDSGLPNDRFFAVRPEGSVSTLKIQRTERGDSAVYLCASSRTGTGFQFFGPGTRLTVL.

The chain uses TRBV7-8 and TRBJ1-3; D is uncertain. From germline, CDR1 is SGHVS and CDR2 FQNEAQ. The CDR3 length is 13 residues. V lost 1 base, J lost 12 bases, and 13 bases lay in between. The CDR3 loop is CASSLGPRRDIYF. DNA for the CDR3: TGTGCCAGCAGCTTAGGACCCCGCAGAGACATATATTTT.